This T cell receptor beta chain stems from a study of OX40 agonist ivuxolimab in advanced cancers. Study-wide results and limits: Clonal expansion by week 6 occurred in CD4+ and CD8+ blood T cells (at 0.1 to 3.0 mg/kg). Also showing low normalized T-cell clonal expansion were some of the nonresponders.

CDR1 is MDHEN, CDR2 SYDVKM, per germline. The CDR3 extends over 12 amino acids. The ends lost 6 bases at V and 3 bases at J; junction bases unmatched: 0. Libraries were prepared by immunoSEQ multiplex PCR; TCRdb keeps only in-frame clonotypes and omits some of them. In the table there are about 52,000 clones, 90% to 95% of which are singletons. Exclusion applied to patients with autoimmune disease history or systemic immunosuppression. As concerns this clone: Its specificity is unknown.

The V gene is TRBV28, the J gene TRBJ2-7; 9 bases line up with TRBD1. This sequence was found in an adult with an advanced solid tumor such as melanoma, head and neck, liver or kidney cancer. Sequences were derived from CD4+ or CD8+ T cells sorted from blood, sampled in a trial of the OX40 agonist ivuxolimab. The CDR3 is CASRGQGYEQYF. The CDR3 nucleotides are TGTGCCAGCAGGGGACAGGGCTACGAGCAGTACTTC.